This T cell receptor beta chain was documented in a study of cytomegalovirus exposure and HLA in healthy donors. The donors were members of the validation cohort, which comprised about 130 subjects and was separate from the first cohort of some 680 subjects. Only a few counts were recorded for this clone. What it recognizes is unknown. The method was immunoSEQ multiplex PCR; TCRdb's version includes in-frame clones alone and lacks a portion of them. The table includes a few hundred thousand clones, roughly 91% detected once. Whole-study findings and limits: Some TCR beta chains (over 150 of them) were listed as cytomegalovirus-associated. Many donors shared some public TCRs, even though most TCR sequences were rare. One later analysis, an examination of the roughly 110 validation repertoires, found that first-cohort TCR clusters tended to co-occur in them.

After removal of 5 bases from V and 3 bases from J, the junction contained 5 bases not matched to a gene. This CDR3 comprises 15 residues. Per germline, CDR1 MNHNS and CDR2 SASEGT. The material sequenced was PBMCs. This receptor was taken from a woman in her thirties in good health and CMV-seronegative. The gene calls are TRBV6-1 and TRBJ2-2, with 8 bases fitting TRBD1. The CDR3: CASSTGTGHTGELFF. The CDR3 DNA reads TGTGCCAGCAGTACAGGGACAGGACACACCGGGGAGCTGTTTTTT.